Below are 8 T cell receptor beta chains sequenced from a single sample in a study of blood T cells in healthy people across ages. Sample-barcoded 5' priming and a J-beta primer mix drove a second PCR of about 7 to 11 cycles. MiXCR, run by TCRdb on the 5' RACE reads, gives a single entry per CDR3 protein. The sample contains hundreds of thousands of distinct CDR3 sequences, roughly 21% of which appear only once. Sequencing was performed on blood. These receptors all come from a man in his sixties or seventies in good health.

This clonotype was observed many times. In DNA, the CDR3 is TGTGCCAGCAGTGAAGGCCTAGCAGGATACAATGAGCAGTTCTTC. This translates into CASSEGLAGYNEQFF. The rearrangement links TRBV2 to TRBJ2-1, with D possibly being TRBD2 (5 bases). V was shortened by 1 base and J by 4 bases, with 11 bases between the two germline ends. The CDR3 runs 15 residues. Germline V lookup: CDR1 SNHLY, CDR2 FYNNEI.

In this sample, this clonotype turned up many times. This rearrangement joins TRBV5-4 to TRBJ2-2; 7 bases are a match to TRBD1. This CDR3 region has 15 residues. The V segment lost 3 bases and the J segment 4 bases; nucleotides outside the gene matches: 6. Germline values: CDR1 SGHNT, CDR2 YYREEE (reference sequence). CDR3 DNA: TGTGCCAGCAGCTACGACAGGGTTAGCACCGGGGAGCTGTTTTTT. Protein product: CASSYDRVSTGELFF.

Regarding this clonotype: A read error is possible here, since a much larger clone lies one base away. The chain uses TRBV7-6 and TRBJ2-5; the match to TRBD2 covers 9 bases. Near its end, the DNA agrees better with TRBJ2-7, so the J call may be wrong. The germline CDR1 and CDR2 sequences are SGHVS and FNYEAQ. The CDR3 totals 14 residues. CDR3 DNA sequence: TGTGCCAGCAGCGTAGCGGGAGCGATCTCCGAGCAGTACTTC. This translates into CASSVAGAISEQYF.

The chain joins TRBV18 to TRBJ2-5, with 8 nucleotides matching TRBD1. CDR1 and CDR2 (germline): KGHSH, LQKENI. This CDR3 comprises 19 residues. J gave up 1 base and V 5 bases, and 18 bases lay outside the gene matches. The DNA of the CDR3 is TGTGCCAGCTCAGACCGGACAGGGAGGTTTCCCTCTCTCCAAGAGACCCAGTACTTC. Its translation is CASSDRTGRFPSLQETQYF.

This clonotype was counted ten times or more. This chain connects TRBV7-3 to TRBJ1-4; no firm D call. The CDR3 length is 16 residues. V was pared by 2 bases and J by 5 bases, with 15 bases between. Germline lookup yields CDR1 SGHTA and CDR2 FQGTGA. CDR3 sequence reads: CASSLDEGPENEKLFF. CDR3 DNA: TGTGCCAGCAGCTTAGACGAGGGTCCCGAGAATGAAAAACTGTTTTTT.

This clonotype was found a few times. The chain carries TRBV24-1 and TRBJ2-1; 8 positions agree with TRBD2. The germline V gene encodes CDR1 KGHDR and CDR2 SFDVKD. V shed 6 bases, J shed 4 bases, and the junction held 7 bases outside the gene matches. The CDR3 extends over 15 amino acids. In DNA, the CDR3 is TGTGCCACCAGTCCCCAGCGGGGGACGTACAATGAGCAGTTCTTC. Translated: CATSPQRGTYNEQFF.

The DNA of the CDR3 is TGTGCCAGCAGTTTATACGGAACCAAAAACATTCAGTACTTC. It translates to CASSLYGTKNIQYF. V usage is TRBV27 and J usage is TRBJ2-4; D not certain. The ends were cut back, 1 base at V and 2 bases at J, with 6 bases in the middle. Germline-derived CDR1 and CDR2 are MNHEY and SMNVEV (reference sequence). The CDR3 is made up of 14 amino acids.

In DNA, the CDR3 is TGCAGTGCTAGCCTAGCGGGGGGGCCCTACGAGCAGTACTTC. Protein sequence: CSASLAGGPYEQYF. The rearrangement joins TRBV20-1 to TRBJ2-7; 12 positions agree with TRBD2. Germline V gene data show CDR1 as DFQATT and CDR2 as SNEGSKA (reference sequence). This CDR3 contains 14 residues. J gave up 2 bases and V 3 bases, and 2 bases lay outside the gene matches.